This T cell receptor (beta chain) was profiled in a study of CD8 T cells in Susac syndrome. Germline V gene sequence: CDR1 SGHDT, CDR2 YYEEEE. Trimming took off 0 bases at V and 6 bases at J, with 8 bases between the two ends. The CDR3 contains 13 residues. The T cells that were sequenced for TCR beta were CD8+ and CD4+ cells from blood. The individuals used as controls were healthy donors who had been matched for both age and sex. RNA amounts of 0.5 to 1 ug underwent reverse transcription with random hexamers. From the immunoSEQ multiplex PCR reads, TCRdb called clonotypes with MiXCR, one entry per CDR3 protein. The sample gives 150,000 or so distinct CDR3 sequences, just over 90% of which show up once; around 0.13% is in the top ten. Study results and limitations: An acknowledgment was made by the study that its TCR sequencing and HLA analysis involved relatively few individuals.

This clonotype has more than one count but fewer than ten. The antigen remains undetermined. Sequenced material: CD4+ T cells from PBMCs. The V call is TRBV5-6, the J call TRBJ2-3; D not certain. The sequence was obtained from a human donor in good health. CDR3 amino acids: CASSLVGSDTQYF. In DNA, the CDR3 is TGTGCCAGCAGCTTGGTAGGTTCCGATACGCAGTATTTT.